This is a list of T cell receptor beta chains from one sample in a study of T cell repertoires in cytomegalovirus infection. In TCRdb, the reads were re-called with MiXCR into one record per CDR3 protein. Of almost 500,000 distinct CDR3 sequences in the sample, around 11% are singletons; the top ten hold more than 8.5%. What was sequenced was PBMCs. The origin of the receptors is a human donor in good health (CMV status not recorded). Some clones in this sample may be carry-over from other donors' samples. CDR3s include the opening cysteine and the closing phenylalanine or tryptophan. The D gene is left open where the match is weak. Rows give clone size only sometimes, using once, few, many, or a class for an expanded clone.

16 | many | TRBJ2-3 | TRBD1 | TRBV28 | CASSLPRTGGADTQYF | TGTGCCAGCAGTTTGCCCCGGACAGGGGGGGCAGATACGCAGTATTTT
19 | few | TRBJ1-1 | TRBD1 | TRBV7-9 | CASSEHGVPGQGLNTEAFF | TGTGCCAGCAGCGAACACGGCGTCCCGGGACAGGGTTTGAACACTGAAGCTTTCTTT
14 | few | TRBJ2-2 | - | TRBV5-4 | CASSLGGTAGELFF | TGTGCCAGCAGCTTAGGGGGGACAGCCGGGGAGCTGTTTTTT
15 | few | TRBJ1-4 | TRBD1 | TRBV27 | CASSSLDRVSEKLFF | TGTGCCAGCAGTTCCTTAGACAGGGTTTCAGAAAAACTGTTTTTT
14 | - | TRBJ2-1 | - | TRBV7-3 | CASSLSGEYNEQFF | TGTGCCAGCAGCTTAAGCGGGGAGTACAATGAGCAGTTCTTC
14 | many | TRBJ2-1 | TRBD2 | TRBV7-2 | CASSSSGRDNEQFF | TGTGCCAGCAGCTCGAGCGGGAGGGACAATGAGCAGTTCTTC
16 | many | TRBJ2-2 | TRBD1 | TRBV19 | CASSIPGTGYTGELFF | TGTGCCAGTAGTATACCCGGGACAGGGTATACCGGGGAGCTGTTTTTT
16 | many | TRBJ2-6 | TRBD1 | TRBV10-3 | CAISPTGPSGANVLTF | TGTGCCATCAGCCCGACAGGGCCCTCTGGGGCCAACGTCCTGACTTTC
16 | - | TRBJ1-3 | - | TRBV20-1 | CSASTRQYASGNTIYF | TGCAGTGCTAGTACACGACAGTACGCCTCTGGAAACACCATATATTTT
14 | - | TRBJ2-2 | - | TRBV3-1 | CASSQRGVPGELFF | TGTGCCAGCAGCCAAAGAGGGGTGCCCGGGGAGCTGTTTTTT
15 | many | TRBJ1-2 | TRBD1 | TRBV12-3/TRBV12-4 | CASSTTGGRRYGYTF | TGTGCCAGCAGTACGACAGGGGGCAGGAGGTATGGCTACACCTTC
16 | few | TRBJ1-1 | TRBD1 | TRBV14 | CASSQPDRVRNTEAFF | TGTGCCAGCAGCCAACCGGACAGGGTACGGAACACTGAAGCTTTCTTT
14 | many | TRBJ2-5 | TRBD1 | TRBV5-1 | CASSPDRGFETQYF | TGCGCCAGCAGCCCGGACAGGGGTTTCGAGACCCAGTACTTC
15 | - | TRBJ2-5 | - | TRBV28 | CASSWLGVGQETQYF | TGTGCCAGCAGTTGGTTGGGTGTTGGGCAAGAGACCCAGTACTTC
15 | many | TRBJ1-1 | - | TRBV14 | CASSQRMDPNTEAFF | TGTGCCAGCAGCCAACGTATGGACCCGAACACTGAAGCTTTCTTT
15 | many | TRBJ2-6 | - | TRBV5-5 | CASSWKGTGANVLTF | TGTGCCAGCAGCTGGAAGGGAACTGGGGCCAACGTCCTGACTTTC
21 | - | TRBJ1-5 | - | TRBV5-5 | CASSLRQGRLRTEGSDQPQHF | TGTGCCAGCAGCTTGAGACAAGGACGGCTGAGAACGGAGGGGTCAGACCAGCCCCAGCATTTT
12 | many | TRBJ1-2 | - | TRBV19 | CASSHPSGGYTF | TGTGCCAGTTCCCATCCGAGCGGAGGCTACACCTTC
15 | few | TRBJ1-5 | - | TRBV4-2 | CASGDGGVVNQPQHF | TGTGCCAGCGGGGATGGGGGGGTCGTCAATCAGCCCCAGCATTTT
14 | - | TRBJ1-3 | - | TRBV5-6 | CASLERGRGNTIYF | TGTGCCAGCCTCGAGAGGGGAAGAGGAAACACCATATATTTT
16 | - | TRBJ2-2 | - | TRBV2 | CASSEIEMKNTGELFF | TGTGCCAGCAGTGAAATCGAGATGAAGAACACCGGGGAGCTGTTTTTT
13 | - | TRBJ2-2 | - | TRBV20-1 | CSARDVGTGELFF | TGCAGTGCTAGAGACGTGGGGACCGGGGAGCTGTTTTTT
17 | many | TRBJ1-6 | - | TRBV6-6 | CASSLKTGTDPRSPLHF | TGTGCCAGCAGTTTAAAAACTGGGACGGACCCCCGCTCACCCCTCCACTTT
15 | many | TRBJ2-1 | TRBD2 | TRBV10-3 | CAISGTSGGYNEQFF | TGTGCCATCAGTGGGACTAGCGGGGGATACAATGAGCAGTTCTTC
13 | - | TRBJ2-1 | TRBD2 | TRBV20-1 | CSAPLAGGNEQFF | TGCAGTGCACCGCTAGCGGGAGGCAATGAGCAGTTCTTC
17 | many | TRBJ2-3 | - | TRBV7-3 | CASSLDISAGNTDTQYF | TGTGCCAGCAGCTTAGATATTAGCGCAGGGAACACAGATACGCAGTATTTT
16 | few | TRBJ2-1 | TRBD1 | TRBV18 | CASSPQGQGSVNEQFF | TGTGCCAGCTCACCACAGGGACAGGGATCGGTCAATGAGCAGTTCTTC
15 | few | TRBJ1-1 | - | TRBV18 | CASSPPEFWDTEAFF | TGTGCCAGCTCACCACCTGAGTTCTGGGACACTGAAGCTTTCTTT
17 | few | TRBJ1-1 | - | TRBV14 | CASSQDRGTLMNTEAFF | TGTGCCAGCAGCCAAGATAGAGGCACTCTTATGAACACTGAAGCTTTCTTT
14 | many | TRBJ2-1 | - | TRBV11-3 | CASSLITGEHEQFF | TGTGCCAGCAGCTTAATCACCGGGGAGCATGAGCAGTTCTTC
17 | many | TRBJ2-1 | - | TRBV7-9 | CASSLALPAGLYNEQFF | TGTGCCAGCAGCTTAGCCCTCCCAGCGGGCCTTTACAATGAGCAGTTCTTC
13 | few | TRBJ1-2 | TRBD1 | TRBV3-1 | CASSHTGAAGYTF | TGTGCCAGCAGCCATACAGGGGCGGCTGGCTACACCTTC
17 | many | TRBJ1-1 | TRBD1 | TRBV11-2 | CASSLGRGRGRFSEAFF | TGTGCCAGCAGCTTAGGGCGCGGGAGGGGGCGATTTTCTGAAGCTTTCTTT
16 | many | TRBJ2-6 | - | TRBV6-6 | CASSYSQPSGANVLTF | TGTGCCAGCAGTTACTCACAACCATCTGGGGCCAACGTCCTGACTTTC
15 | many | TRBJ2-4 | TRBD1 | TRBV12-3/TRBV12-4 | CASSGGQIAKNIQYF | TGTGCCAGCAGTGGGGGACAGATAGCCAAAAACATTCAGTACTTC
14 | - | TRBJ2-5 | TRBD1 | TRBV12-3/TRBV12-4 | CASSPWDSPETQYF | TGTGCCAGCAGTCCCTGGGACAGTCCAGAGACCCAGTACTTC
14 | many | TRBJ2-7 | - | TRBV5-4 | CASSPKEGKREQYF | TGTGCCAGCAGCCCAAAAGAAGGGAAGCGTGAGCAGTACTTC
17 | many | TRBJ2-1 | - | TRBV7-2 | CASSLSRGQSSYNEQFF | TGTGCCAGCAGCTTAAGTAGGGGACAAAGCTCCTACAATGAGCAGTTCTTC
12 | many | TRBJ1-5 | - | TRBV6-1 | CASKSGNQPQHF | TGTGCCAGCAAAAGTGGCAATCAGCCCCAGCATTTT
14 | many | TRBJ2-7 | - | TRBV7-3 | CASSLSPAGYEQYF | TGTGCCAGCAGCTTAAGCCCCGCTGGTTACGAGCAGTACTTC
14 | - | TRBJ2-1 | TRBD2 | TRBV20-1 | CSARGGLGVNEQFF | TGCAGTGCTAGAGGTGGACTAGGGGTCAATGAGCAGTTCTTC